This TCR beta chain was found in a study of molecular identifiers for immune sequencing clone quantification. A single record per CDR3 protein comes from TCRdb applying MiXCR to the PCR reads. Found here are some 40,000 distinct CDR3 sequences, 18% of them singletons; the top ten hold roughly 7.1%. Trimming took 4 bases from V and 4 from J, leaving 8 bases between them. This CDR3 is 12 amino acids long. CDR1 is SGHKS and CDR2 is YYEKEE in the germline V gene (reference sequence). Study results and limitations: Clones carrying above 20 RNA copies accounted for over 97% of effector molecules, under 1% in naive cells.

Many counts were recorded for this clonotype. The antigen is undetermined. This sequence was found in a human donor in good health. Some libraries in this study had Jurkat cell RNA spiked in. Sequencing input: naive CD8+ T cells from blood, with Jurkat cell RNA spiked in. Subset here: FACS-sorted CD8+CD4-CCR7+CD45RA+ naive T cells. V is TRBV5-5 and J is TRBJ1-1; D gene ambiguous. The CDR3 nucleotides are TGTGCCAGCAGCCTGGACCCCACTGAAGCTTTCTTT. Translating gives CASSLDPTEAFF.